Shown below are 7 T cell receptor beta chains from a single sample sequenced in a study of Graves' ophthalmopathy and Graves' hyperthyroidism. The study amplified TCR beta CDR3 regions using RNA transcripts. The first-round RT-PCR employed HTBI primers together with the Qiagen OneStep RT-PCR kit. A multiplex PCR was then performed as the second round. From the multiplex PCR reads, TCRdb called clonotypes with MiXCR, one entry per CDR3 protein. The sample comprises roughly 500,000 distinct CDR3 sequences, approximately 15% of which are singletons, and roughly 9.8% rests with the top ten. Sequencing was performed on blood. The source is a woman younger than 45 with Graves' ophthalmopathy.

A few counts support this clonotype. In DNA form, the CDR3 reads TGTGCCAGCAGCCGATCCGGGACAGGGCAGGCCGAGCAGTACTTC. Protein: CASSRSGTGQAEQYF. The rearrangement uses TRBV4-2 and TRBJ2-7, with 9 bases identical to TRBD1. With V trimmed by 4 bases and J by 6 bases, 10 bases remained unmatched. The CDR3 loop spans 15 amino acids. In germline, CDR1 is LGHNA, CDR2 YNFKEQ.

This clonotype was found many times. This rearrangement joins TRBV11-2 to TRBJ1-1, with a weak D call TRBD1 (5 bases). Per germline, CDR1 SGHAT and CDR2 FQNNGV. CDR3 length: 13 amino acids. V lost 7 bases, J lost 2 bases, and 11 bases lay in between. As DNA, the CDR3 is TGTGCCAGCAACCCAGGGCTTAACACTGAAGCTTTCTTT. Translating gives CASNPGLNTEAFF.

There are a few counts of this clonotype. A junction end diverges from the germline sequence, so it may reflect a read error. This chain links TRBV28 with TRBJ1-5, with D unclear. The CDR3 sequence is 14 residues long. Germline CDR1 and CDR2: MDHEN and SYDVKM. CDR3 amino acids: CASKEHSSNQPQHF. DNA for the CDR3: TGTGCCAGCAAGGAACACTCTAGCAATCAGCCTCAGCATTTT. Full variable domain (outside the CDR3, taken from reference TRBV28 and TRBJ1-5): DVKVTQSSRYLVKRTGEKVFLECVQDMDHENMFWYRQDPGLGLRLIYFSYDVKMKEKGDIPEGYSVSREKKERFSLILESASTNQTSMYLCASKEHSSNQPQHFGDGTRLSIL.

This clonotype was seen more than once but under ten times. The chain joins TRBV11-2 to TRBJ2-5, with 7 bases that match TRBD1. V shed 2 bases, J shed 6 bases, and the junction held 3 bases outside the gene matches. The CDR3 is 13 residues long. Germline CDR1 is SGHAT and CDR2 is FQNNGV. The CDR3 is CASSLRGLKTQYF. CDR3 in DNA: TGTGCCAGCAGCTTAAGGGGGCTGAAGACCCAGTACTTC.

This chain links TRBV12-3 or TRBV12-4 with TRBJ2-7, with unresolved D. The CDR3 has 13 amino acids. V was pared by 3 bases and J by 5 bases, with 11 bases between. CDR3 residues: CASSFSDLDEQYF. The CDR3 nucleotides are TGTGCCAGCAGTTTTAGTGACCTTGACGAGCAGTACTTC.

This clonotype has a count of ten or more. The V and J genes are TRBV30 and TRBJ2-7; tentatively, D is TRBD1 (6 bases). CDR3 length: 14 amino acids. CDR1 GTSNPN and CDR2 SVGIG come from the germline V gene (reference sequence). V was cut by 3 bases and J by 5 bases, with 17 bases left in between. CDR3 amino acids: CAWSPHSGHHEQYF. The CDR3 DNA sequence: TGTGCCTGGAGCCCTCACTCGGGACACCACGAGCAGTACTTC.

In its sample, this clonotype was seen many times. V and J are TRBV29-1 and TRBJ2-7; TRBD2 aligns across 11 bases. V trimming: 6 bases; J trimming: 5 bases; junction bases outside the gene matches: 6. The germline V gene has CDR1 SQVTM and CDR2 ANQGSEA. The CDR3 contains 13 residues. DNA for the CDR3: TGCAGCGTCCTTAGCGGGAGGGCCGACGAGCAGTACTTC. Its protein product is CSVLSGRADEQYF.